This T cell receptor beta chain was identified in a study of blood T cell repertoires in COVID-19. Authors' processing steps: Cell counts per sample came from amplifying reference gene primers. Sequenced by immunoSEQ multiplex PCR; TCRdb stores in-frame clones only, minus some. The D gene and trimming were derived from the DNA, and the V and J assignments and clone size from that table. Of roughly 250,000 clones listed, just under 85% are singletons. The sequencing input was peripheral blood. This clonotype originated in a man aged 50 to 60 with acute or convalescent COVID-19.

Here the CDR3 reads CAISATGSNTEAFF. CDR3 nucleotides: TGTGCCATCAGTGCGACAGGATCGAACACTGAAGCTTTCTTT. V and J are TRBV10-3 and TRBJ1-1; D may be TRBD1 (6 bases). The V end lost 4 bases, the J end lost 1 base, and 10 bases lay between the germline ends. This CDR3 is 14 amino acids long. Germline V gives CDR1 ENHRY, CDR2 SYGVKD.